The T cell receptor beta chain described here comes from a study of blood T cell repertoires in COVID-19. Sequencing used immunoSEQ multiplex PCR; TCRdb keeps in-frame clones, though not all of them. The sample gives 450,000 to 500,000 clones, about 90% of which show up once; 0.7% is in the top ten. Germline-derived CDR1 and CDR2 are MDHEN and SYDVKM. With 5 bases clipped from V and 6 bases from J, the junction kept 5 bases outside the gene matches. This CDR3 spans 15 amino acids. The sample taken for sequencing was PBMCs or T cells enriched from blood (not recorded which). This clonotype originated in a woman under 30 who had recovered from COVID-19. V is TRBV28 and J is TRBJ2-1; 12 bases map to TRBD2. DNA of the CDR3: TGTGCCAGCAGTCCGGGACTAGCGGGCGGCAATGAGCAGTTCTTC. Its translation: CASSPGLAGGNEQFF.